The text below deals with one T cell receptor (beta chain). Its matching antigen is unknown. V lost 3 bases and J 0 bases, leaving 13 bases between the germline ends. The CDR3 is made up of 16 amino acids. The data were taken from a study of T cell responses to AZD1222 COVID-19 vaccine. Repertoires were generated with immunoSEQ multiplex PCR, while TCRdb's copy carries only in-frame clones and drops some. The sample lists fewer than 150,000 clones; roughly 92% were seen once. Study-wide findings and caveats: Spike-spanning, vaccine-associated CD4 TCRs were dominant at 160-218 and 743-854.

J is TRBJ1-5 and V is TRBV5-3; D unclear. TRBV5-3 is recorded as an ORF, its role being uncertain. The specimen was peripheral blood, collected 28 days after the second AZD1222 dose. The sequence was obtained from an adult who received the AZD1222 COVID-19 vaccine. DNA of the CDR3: TGTGCCAGAAGCTCCGTAGGGAGATTTAGCAATCAGCCCCAGCATTTT. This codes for CARSSVGRFSNQPQHF.